Given below is one T cell receptor (beta chain) in context. The antigen is undetermined. The data were taken from a study of cytomegalovirus exposure and HLA in healthy donors. The CDR3 totals 12 residues. Trimming shortened V by 4 bases and J by 9 bases, and 13 bases separated the two germline ends. In germline, CDR1 is MNHEY, CDR2 SMNVEV (reference sequence). General observations from the study: Data from an earlier analysis indicated that most TCR beta V segments were productive either about 87% or about 30% of the time. TCR beta V- and J-gene trimming, according to a later analysis, was linked to a missense DCLRE1C variant. It was 164 TCR beta chains that were listed as cytomegalovirus-associated.

PCR involved 60 Vbeta and 13 Jbeta primers. Sequencing was performed with immunoSEQ multiplex PCR; in TCRdb, only in-frame clones are kept and a portion is missing. The sample includes fewer than 200,000 clones, approximately 76% seen only once; the top ten take around 1.4%. V usage is TRBV27 and J usage is TRBJ2-7; D not certain. The sample was PBMCs. The clonotype was recovered from a man aged 55 to 70 in good health and CMV-seronegative. The CDR3 spells CASSSPPHGQYF. The CDR3 nucleotides read TGTGCCAGCAGTTCCCCTCCCCACGGGCAGTACTTC.